A single sample is the source of the 8 T cell receptor beta chains below, sequenced in a study of blood T cell repertoires in COVID-19. Using immunoSEQ multiplex PCR, the repertoire was profiled, and TCRdb retains in-frame clones only, with some absent. Of about 150,000 clones listed, 83% are singletons. The sequenced sample consisted of peripheral blood. The receptors here all came from a woman aged 60-75 years with COVID-19, enrolled during active disease.

The chain has TRBV2 and TRBJ1-2, with no clear D. The CDR3 runs 15 residues. The germline CDR1 and CDR2 sequences are SNHLY and FYNNEI. The V end lost 3 bases, the J end lost 0 bases, and 11 bases lay between the germline ends. This chain's CDR3 is CASSDQIKANYGYTF. CDR3 nucleotide sequence: TGTGCCAGCAGTGACCAGATTAAAGCTAACTATGGCTACACCTTC.

The chain employs TRBV7-3 and TRBJ1-1; no definite D call. The CDR3 covers 22 residues. Germline V gives CDR1 SGHTA, CDR2 FQGTGA. V shed 5 bases and J shed 1 base, with 35 bases lying between them. The CDR3 DNA follows: TGTGCCAGCAGCAGACGGGGTGGGCGTCAGCCGCTCCTGTCCGAGGAGAACACTGAAGCTTTCTTT. Translating it yields CASSRRGGRQPLLSEENTEAFF.

The rearrangement links TRBV6-5 to TRBJ1-4, with TRBD1 matching 9 bases. The CDR3 is made up of 14 amino acids. Germline values: CDR1 MNHEY, CDR2 SVGAGI. Unmatched junction bases numbered 8, after V lost 7 bases and J lost 8 bases. For the CDR3, the DNA is TGTGCCAGCATTAGCCGGGACAGGGAGGAAAAACTGTTTTTT. This translates into CASISRDREEKLFF.

As regards this clone: The sample contains more than one DNA sequence encoding this CDR3. The rearrangement joins TRBV19 to TRBJ1-2; 12 bases agree with TRBD1. CDR3 size: 14 residues. V was pared by 8 bases and J by 7 bases, with 8 bases of the junction left unmatched. Germline V gives CDR1 LNHDA, CDR2 SQIVND (reference sequence). The CDR3 sequence is CASGPGQGAGGYTF. The CDR3 region has the DNA TGTGCCAGTGGACCGGGACAGGGGGCTGGTGGCTACACCTTC.

This clone has a handful of counts. The CDR3 reads CASSEPTQGGQPQHF. In DNA form, the CDR3 reads TGCGCCAGCAGTGAGCCCACCCAGGGTGGTCAGCCCCAGCATTTT. V usage is TRBV10-2 and J usage is TRBJ1-5; D perhaps matches TRBD1 (5 bases). V lost 2 bases, J lost 6 bases, and 14 bases lay in between. Germline V lookup: CDR1 WSHSY, CDR2 SAAADI. This CDR3 is built from 15 residues.

V usage is TRBV3-1 (or the pseudogene TRBV3-2) and J usage is TRBJ1-1, with TRBD1 as a possible D gene (5 bases). The ends were cut back, 0 bases at V and 11 bases at J, with 13 bases in the middle. Germline V CDR1 and CDR2: LGHDT, YNNKEL (reference sequence). There are 13 residues in the CDR3. This chain's CDR3 is CASSQETLKGAFF. In DNA, the CDR3 is TGTGCCAGCAGCCAAGAAACACTCAAGGGGGCTTTCTTT.

The chain is built from TRBV5-1 and TRBJ1-1; TRBD1 is a possible D gene (5 bases). Germline V gene sequence: CDR1 SGHRS, CDR2 YFSETQ. The CDR3 spans 19 residues. V dropped 0 bases and J dropped 0 bases, with 21 bases sitting between them. CDR3 nucleotide sequence: TGCGCCAGCAGCTTGGTTAGGCAGGGAACTCTTGGGGTGAACACTGAAGCTTTCTTT. It encodes CASSLVRQGTLGVNTEAFF.

The V gene is TRBV6-4, the J gene TRBJ1-1; 9 bases agree with TRBD1. J was trimmed by 2 bases and V by 2 bases; bases with no gene match: 3. Germline V gene sequence: CDR1 MRHNA, CDR2 SNTAGT. The CDR3 is 15 amino acids. CDR3 in DNA: TGTGCCAGCAGTGACGGGGGACAGGGCAACACTGAAGCTTTCTTT. Protein sequence: CASSDGGQGNTEAFF.